The 10 T cell receptor beta chains below were found in one sample sequenced in a study of T cell responses to AZD1222 COVID-19 vaccine. Repertoires were generated with immunoSEQ multiplex PCR, while TCRdb's copy carries only in-frame clones and drops some. The top ten hold 6.3% of the sample, which has over 100,000 clones, around 86% seen once. Sample: peripheral blood, taken on day 0 of AZD1222 vaccination. These receptors were obtained from an adult in good health.

To note about this clone: Other DNA sequences in the same sample also yield this CDR3. The V and J genes are TRBV5-1 and TRBJ1-1, with D possibly TRBD1 on 5 matching bases. The germline CDR1 and CDR2 sequences are SGHRS and YFSETQ. Trimming removed 1 base at V and 1 base at J, with 11 bases between. The CDR3 loop spans 15 amino acids. The CDR3: CASSLSGQGNTEAFF. CDR3 nucleotides: TGCGCCAGCAGCTTGTCGGGCCAGGGGAACACTGAAGCTTTCTTT.

The chain combines TRBV9 with TRBJ2-2; D gene unclear. With 0 bases removed from V and 6 bases from J, the gap between germline ends came to 9 bases. Germline-derived CDR1 and CDR2 are SGDLS and YYNGEE. The CDR3 has 14 amino acids. CDR3 nucleotide sequence: TGTGCCAGCAGCGTAGGTGGGGTAGCCGGGGAGCTGTTTTTT. Translating gives CASSVGGVAGELFF.

The chain employs TRBV11-1 and TRBJ1-2; no reliable D call. V was shortened by 5 bases and J by 0 bases, with 10 bases between the two germline ends. Germline CDR1 reads SGHAT; CDR2 reads FQDESV (reference sequence). CDR3 length: 14 residues. This chain's CDR3 is CASSEGNANYGYTF. The DNA of the CDR3 is TGTGCCAGCAGCGAGGGAAACGCTAACTATGGCTACACCTTC.

This clone was seen once. The chain joins TRBV6-1 to TRBJ2-7, with D perhaps TRBD1 (6 bases). The V end lost 4 bases, the J end lost 6 bases, and 22 bases lay between the germline ends. Germline V gives CDR1 MNHNS, CDR2 SASEGT. This CDR3 is built from 16 residues. This CDR3 is CASSAFPGTPGGEQYF. The CDR3, as DNA: TGTGCCAGCAGTGCCTTCCCCGGGACACCCGGAGGCGAGCAGTACTTC.

CDR3 loop: CASSAGAYEQYF. The CDR3 DNA sequence: TGTGCCAGCAGTGCGGGTGCCTACGAGCAGTACTTC. J is TRBJ2-7 and V is TRBV12-3 or TRBV12-4, with D possibly matching TRBD2 (5 bases). There are 12 residues in the CDR3. The germline V and J ends were trimmed by 5 bases and 2 bases, with 7 bases remaining between them.

The chain uses TRBV6-5 and TRBJ1-2; unclear D gene. Trimming stripped 7 bases from V and 4 bases from J, with 7 bases between. The germline gives CDR1 MNHEY, CDR2 SVGAGI. The CDR3 has 11 amino acids. Here the CDR3 DNA reads TGTGCCAGCACCTGGGGCTATGGCTACACCTTC. As protein: CASTWGYGYTF.

As DNA, the CDR3 is TGTGCCAGTAGTTCTCGGACAGGGAGTAGCAATCAGCCCCAGCATTTT. This encodes CASSSRTGSSNQPQHF. The chain combines TRBV19 with TRBJ1-5, with 8 bases matching TRBD1. J lost 0 bases, V lost 5 bases, and 6 bases had no gene match. This CDR3 spans 16 amino acids. Germline CDR1 LNHDA, CDR2 SQIVND (reference sequence).

This rearrangement joins TRBV19 to TRBJ1-2; D ambiguous. This CDR3 region has 15 residues. V dropped 3 bases and J dropped 4 bases, with 15 bases sitting between them. Germline V gene data show CDR1 as LNHDA and CDR2 as SQIVND (reference sequence). CDR3 amino acids: CASSMTGSAGYGYTF. CDR3 DNA sequence: TGTGCCAGTAGTATGACCGGGAGTGCAGGCTATGGCTACACCTTC.

The gene calls are TRBV4-3 and TRBJ1-6; D is possibly TRBD1 (5 bases). V was shortened by 1 base and J by 12 bases, with 16 bases between the two germline ends. Germline CDR1 LGHNA, CDR2 YSLEER. CDR3 length: 15 amino acids. The CDR3 DNA sequence: TGCGCCAGCAGCCAAGTATGGCAGGGTGCGGTACCCCTCCACTTT. This sequence encodes CASSQVWQGAVPLHF.

The chain employs TRBV30 and TRBJ1-5; D might be TRBD1 (5 bases). With 0 bases removed from V and 9 bases from J, the gap between germline ends came to 9 bases. This CDR3 spans 12 amino acids. Germline CDR1 is GTSNPN and CDR2 is SVGIG (reference sequence). The DNA of the CDR3 is TGTGCCTGGAGTGTAAGCACAGGGCCCCAGCATTTT. This codes for CAWSVSTGPQHF.